This entry concerns a single TCR beta chain. The antigen is not known. Method: immunoSEQ multiplex PCR; TCRdb's copy keeps in-frame clones and lacks some. The data show under 150,000 clones, with 85% to 95% seen just once and approximately 0.17% held by the top ten. Trimming stripped 4 bases from V and 4 bases from J, with 9 bases between. Germline assignment: CDR1 MRHNA and CDR2 SNTAGT. This CDR3 contains 13 residues. The entry originates in a study of graft-versus-host responses after intestinal transplantation. Study-wide background: Tacrolimus and steroids were given for about three years to all recipients after anti-thymocyte globulin induction. The study's findings and limits: Recipient marrow harbored GvH clones, some of which surfaced first in ileum or blood.

Sequenced material: unstimulated CD4+ T cells sorted from spleen or lymph node cells, taken before intestinal transplant. The clonotype was recovered from a human donor who received an intestinal transplant. The rearrangement links TRBV6-4 to TRBJ2-3; the D is unclear. This chain's CDR3 is CASSAARADTQYF. The DNA of the CDR3 is TGTGCCAGCAGTGCGGCCCGTGCAGATACGCAGTATTTT.